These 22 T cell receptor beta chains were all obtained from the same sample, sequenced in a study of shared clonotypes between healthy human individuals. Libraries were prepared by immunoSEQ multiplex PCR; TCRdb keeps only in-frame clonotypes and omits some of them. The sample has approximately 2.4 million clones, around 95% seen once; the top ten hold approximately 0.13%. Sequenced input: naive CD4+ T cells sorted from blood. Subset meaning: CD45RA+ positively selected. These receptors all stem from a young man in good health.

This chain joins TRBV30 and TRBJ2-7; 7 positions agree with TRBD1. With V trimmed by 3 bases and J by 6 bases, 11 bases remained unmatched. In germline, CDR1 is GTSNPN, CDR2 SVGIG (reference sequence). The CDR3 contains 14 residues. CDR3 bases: TGTGCCTGGAGCCCGGGACCCAGACAGGGCGAGCAGTACTTC. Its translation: CAWSPGPRQGEQYF.

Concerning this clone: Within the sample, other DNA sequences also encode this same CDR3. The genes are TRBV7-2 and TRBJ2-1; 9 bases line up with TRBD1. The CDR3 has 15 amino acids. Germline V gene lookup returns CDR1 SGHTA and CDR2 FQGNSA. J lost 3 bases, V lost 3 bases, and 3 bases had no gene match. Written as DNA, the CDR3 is TGTGCCAGCAGCTTCGGACAGGGGCTCTACAATGAGCAGTTCTTC. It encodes CASSFGQGLYNEQFF. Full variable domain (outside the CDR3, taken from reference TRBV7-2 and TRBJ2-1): GAGVSQSPSNKVTEKGKDVELRCDPISGHTALYWYRQSLGQGLEFLIYFQGNSAPDKSGLPSDRFSAERTGGSVSTLTIQRTQQEDSAVYLCASSFGQGLYNEQFFGPGTRLTVL.

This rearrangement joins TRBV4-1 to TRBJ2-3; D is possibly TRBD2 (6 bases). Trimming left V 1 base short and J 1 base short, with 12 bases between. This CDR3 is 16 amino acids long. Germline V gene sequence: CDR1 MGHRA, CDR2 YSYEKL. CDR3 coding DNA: TGCGCCAGCAGCCAAGCTGCGACTAGGGGCACAGATACGCAGTATTTT. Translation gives CASSQAATRGTDTQYF.

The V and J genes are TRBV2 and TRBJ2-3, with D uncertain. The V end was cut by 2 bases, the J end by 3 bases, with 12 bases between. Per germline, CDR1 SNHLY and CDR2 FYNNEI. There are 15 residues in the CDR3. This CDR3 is CASSETGMGTDTQYF. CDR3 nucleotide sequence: TGTGCCAGCAGTGAAACTGGGATGGGGACAGATACGCAGTATTTT. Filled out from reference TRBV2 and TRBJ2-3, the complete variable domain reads EPEVTQTPSHQVTQMGQEVILRCVPISNHLYFYWYRQILGQKVEFLVSFYNNEISEKSEIFDDQFSVERPDGSNFTLKIRSTKLEDSAMYFCASSETGMGTDTQYFGPGTRLTVL.

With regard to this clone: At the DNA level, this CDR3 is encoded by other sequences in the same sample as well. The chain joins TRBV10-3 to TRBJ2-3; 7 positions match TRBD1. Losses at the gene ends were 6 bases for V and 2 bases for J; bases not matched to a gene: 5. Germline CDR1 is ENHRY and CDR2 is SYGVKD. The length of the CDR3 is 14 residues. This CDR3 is CAISRQGDTDTQYF. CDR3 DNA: TGTGCCATCAGCCGACAGGGTGACACAGATACGCAGTATTTT.

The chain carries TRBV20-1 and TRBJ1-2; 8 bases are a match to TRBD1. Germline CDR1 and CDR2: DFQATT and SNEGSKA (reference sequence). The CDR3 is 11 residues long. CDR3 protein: CSPTGGYGYTF. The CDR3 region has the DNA TGCAGCCCAACAGGGGGCTATGGCTACACCTTC.

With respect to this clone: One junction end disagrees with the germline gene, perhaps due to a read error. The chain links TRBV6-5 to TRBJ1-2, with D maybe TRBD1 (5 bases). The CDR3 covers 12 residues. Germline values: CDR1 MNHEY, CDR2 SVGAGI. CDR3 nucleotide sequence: TGTGCCAGCAGTTACTCGTCAGGGCAGATAGCCTTC. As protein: CASSYSSGQIAF.

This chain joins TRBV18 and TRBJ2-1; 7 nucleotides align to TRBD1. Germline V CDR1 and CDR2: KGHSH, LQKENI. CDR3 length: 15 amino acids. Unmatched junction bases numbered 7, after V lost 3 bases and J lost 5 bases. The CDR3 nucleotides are TGTGCCAGCTCACCTAGACAGGGTCACAACAATGAGCAGTTCTTC. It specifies CASSPRQGHNNEQFF.

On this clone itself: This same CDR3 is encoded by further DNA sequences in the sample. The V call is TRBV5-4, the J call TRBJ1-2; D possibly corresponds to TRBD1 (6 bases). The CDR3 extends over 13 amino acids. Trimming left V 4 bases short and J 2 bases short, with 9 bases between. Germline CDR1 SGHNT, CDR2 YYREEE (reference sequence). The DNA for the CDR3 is TGTGCCAGCAGCCCGGGACAAAACTATGGCTACACCTTC. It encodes CASSPGQNYGYTF.

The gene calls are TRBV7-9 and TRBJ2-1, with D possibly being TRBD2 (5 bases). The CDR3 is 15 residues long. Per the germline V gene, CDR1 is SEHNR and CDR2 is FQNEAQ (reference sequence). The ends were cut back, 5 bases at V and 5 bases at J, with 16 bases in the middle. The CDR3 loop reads CASSRTAPGDNEQFF. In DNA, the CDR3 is TGTGCCAGCAGCCGAACCGCCCCCGGGGACAATGAGCAGTTCTTC. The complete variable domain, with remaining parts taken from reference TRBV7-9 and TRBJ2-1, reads DTGVSQNPRHKITKRGQNVTFRCDPISEHNRLYWYRQTLGQGPEFLTYFQNEAQLEKSRLLSDRFSAERPKGSFSTLEIQRTEQGDSAMYLCASSRTAPGDNEQFFGPGTRLTVL.

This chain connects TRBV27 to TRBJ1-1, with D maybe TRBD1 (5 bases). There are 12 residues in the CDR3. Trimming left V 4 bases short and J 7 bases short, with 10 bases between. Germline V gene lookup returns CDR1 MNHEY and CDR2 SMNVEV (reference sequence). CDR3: CASSSSGFEAFF. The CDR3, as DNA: TGTGCCAGCAGTTCTTCAGGGTTTGAAGCTTTCTTT.

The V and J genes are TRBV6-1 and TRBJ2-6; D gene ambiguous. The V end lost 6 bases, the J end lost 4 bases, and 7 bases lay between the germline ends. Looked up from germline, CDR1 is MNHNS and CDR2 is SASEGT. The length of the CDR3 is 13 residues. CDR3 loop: CASRTQGANVLTF. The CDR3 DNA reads TGTGCCAGCAGAACCCAGGGGGCCAACGTCCTGACTTTC.

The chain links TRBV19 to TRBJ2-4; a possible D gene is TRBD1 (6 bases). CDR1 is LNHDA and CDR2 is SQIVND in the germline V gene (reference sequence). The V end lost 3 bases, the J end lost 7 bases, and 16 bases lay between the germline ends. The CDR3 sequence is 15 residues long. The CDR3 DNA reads TGTGCCAGTAGTATCGGGGCAGGGGAGTGGAACATTCAGTACTTC. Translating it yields CASSIGAGEWNIQYF.

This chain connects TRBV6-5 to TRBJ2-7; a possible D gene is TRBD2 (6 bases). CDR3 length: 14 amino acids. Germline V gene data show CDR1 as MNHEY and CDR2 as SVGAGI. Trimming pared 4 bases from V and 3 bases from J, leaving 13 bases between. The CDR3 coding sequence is TGTGCCAGCAGTTGGGGCGGGACTCTCTACGAGCAGTACTTC. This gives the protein CASSWGGTLYEQYF.

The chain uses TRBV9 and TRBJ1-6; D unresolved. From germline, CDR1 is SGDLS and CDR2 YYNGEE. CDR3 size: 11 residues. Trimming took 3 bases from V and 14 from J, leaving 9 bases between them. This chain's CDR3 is CASSALDSLHF. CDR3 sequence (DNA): TGTGCCAGCAGCGCTCTGGATTCCCTCCACTTT.

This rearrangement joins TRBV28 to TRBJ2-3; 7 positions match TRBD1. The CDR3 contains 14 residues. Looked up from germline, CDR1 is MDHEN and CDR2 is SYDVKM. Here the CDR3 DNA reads TGTGCAACACATGACAGGGCCGTCACAGATACGCAGTATTTT. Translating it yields CATHDRAVTDTQYF.

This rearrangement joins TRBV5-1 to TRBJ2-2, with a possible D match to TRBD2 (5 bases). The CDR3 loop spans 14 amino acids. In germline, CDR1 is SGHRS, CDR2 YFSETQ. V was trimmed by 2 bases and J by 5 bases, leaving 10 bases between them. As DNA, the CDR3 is TGCGCCAGCAGCTTAACGACGGGGACCGGGGAGCTGTTTTTT. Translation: CASSLTTGTGELFF.

In DNA form, the CDR3 reads TGTGCCAGCAGCTTAGTACAGCCCCTGAACACTGAAGCTTTCTTT. It codes for CASSLVQPLNTEAFF. This sequence joins TRBV7-6 and TRBJ1-1, with D unclear. Trimming took off 1 base at V and 0 bases at J, with 9 bases between the two ends. The CDR3 spans 15 residues. Germline V gene lookup returns CDR1 SGHVS and CDR2 FNYEAQ.

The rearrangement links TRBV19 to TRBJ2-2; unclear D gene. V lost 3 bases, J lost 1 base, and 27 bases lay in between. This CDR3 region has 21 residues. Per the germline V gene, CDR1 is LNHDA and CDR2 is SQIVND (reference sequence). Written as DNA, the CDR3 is TGTGCCAGTAGTATTGGGTCTTTCTATCAGTGGGAAAGTAAGAACACCGGGGAGCTGTTTTTT. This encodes CASSIGSFYQWESKNTGELFF.

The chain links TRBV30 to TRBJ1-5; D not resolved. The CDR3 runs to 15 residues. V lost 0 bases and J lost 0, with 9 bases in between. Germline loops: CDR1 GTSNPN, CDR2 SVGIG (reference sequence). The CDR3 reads CAWSVGGPSNQPQHF. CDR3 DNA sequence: TGTGCCTGGAGTGTCGGAGGACCTAGCAATCAGCCCCAGCATTTT. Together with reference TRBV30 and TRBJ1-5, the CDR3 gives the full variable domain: SQTIHQWPATLVQPVGSPLSLECTVEGTSNPNLYWYRQAAGRGLQLLFYSVGIGQISSEVPQNLSASRPQDRQFILSSKKLLLSDSGFYLCAWSVGGPSNQPQHFGDGTRLSIL.

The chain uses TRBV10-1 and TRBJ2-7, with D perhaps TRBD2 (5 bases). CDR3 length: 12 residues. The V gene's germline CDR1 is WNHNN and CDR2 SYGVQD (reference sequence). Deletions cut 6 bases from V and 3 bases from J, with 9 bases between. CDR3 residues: CASSRTSYEQYF. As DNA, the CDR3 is TGCGCCAGCAGCCGAACTAGCTACGAGCAGTACTTC.

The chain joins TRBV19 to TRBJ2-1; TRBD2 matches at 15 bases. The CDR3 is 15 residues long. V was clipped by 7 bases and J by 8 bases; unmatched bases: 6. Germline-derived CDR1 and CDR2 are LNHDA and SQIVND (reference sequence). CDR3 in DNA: TGTGCCAGTACTCGGACTAGCGGGAGGGCCGATGAGCAGTTCTTC. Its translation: CASTRTSGRADEQFF.